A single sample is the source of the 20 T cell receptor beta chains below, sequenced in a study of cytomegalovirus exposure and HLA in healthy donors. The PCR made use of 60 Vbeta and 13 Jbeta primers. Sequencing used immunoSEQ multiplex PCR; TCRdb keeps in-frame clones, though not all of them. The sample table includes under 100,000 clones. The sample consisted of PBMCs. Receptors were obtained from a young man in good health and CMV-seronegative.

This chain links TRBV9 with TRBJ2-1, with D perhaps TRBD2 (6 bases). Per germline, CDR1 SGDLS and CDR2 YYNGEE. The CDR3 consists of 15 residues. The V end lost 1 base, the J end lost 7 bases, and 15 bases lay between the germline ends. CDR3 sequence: CASSVFGGSKNEQFF. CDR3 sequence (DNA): TGTGCCAGCAGCGTATTTGGAGGGTCTAAAAATGAGCAGTTCTTC.

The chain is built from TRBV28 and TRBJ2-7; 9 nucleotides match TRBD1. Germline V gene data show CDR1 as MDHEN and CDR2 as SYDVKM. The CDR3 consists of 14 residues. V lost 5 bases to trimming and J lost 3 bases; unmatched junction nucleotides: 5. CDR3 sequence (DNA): TGTGCCAGCAGTATGGGACAGGGTCACTACGAGCAGTACTTC. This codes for CASSMGQGHYEQYF.

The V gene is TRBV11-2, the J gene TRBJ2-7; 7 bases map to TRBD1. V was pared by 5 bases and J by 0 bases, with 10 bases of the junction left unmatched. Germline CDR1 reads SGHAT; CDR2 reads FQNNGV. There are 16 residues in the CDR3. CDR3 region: CASSPLARQGSYEQYF. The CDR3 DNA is TGTGCCAGCAGCCCCCTAGCTCGACAGGGCTCCTACGAGCAGTACTTC.

CDR3 loop: CASSYRRGGQTQYF. The CDR3 nucleotides read TGTGCCAGCAGTTACCGGCGGGGGGGCCAGACCCAGTACTTC. This chain links TRBV6-5 with TRBJ2-5; 9 bases line up with TRBD2. Losses at the gene ends were 2 bases for V and 6 bases for J; bases not matched to a gene: 4. The CDR3 has 14 residues. From germline, CDR1 is MNHEY and CDR2 SVGAGI.

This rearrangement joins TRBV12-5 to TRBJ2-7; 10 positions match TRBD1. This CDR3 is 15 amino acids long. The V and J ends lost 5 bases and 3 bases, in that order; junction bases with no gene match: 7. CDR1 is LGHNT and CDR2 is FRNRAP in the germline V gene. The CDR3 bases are TGTGCTAGTGGTCCCCGGGACAGGGGCTACTACGAGCAGTACTTC. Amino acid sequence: CASGPRDRGYYEQYF.

The CDR3 DNA follows: TGCAGCGTTGAAACGCCGGACAGCCCTTCCTACGAGCAGTACTTC. The encoded protein is CSVETPDSPSYEQYF. This sequence joins TRBV29-1 and TRBJ2-7; a possible D gene is TRBD1 (6 bases). Trimming pared 2 bases from V and 1 base from J, leaving 15 bases between. The CDR3 contains 15 residues. The germline CDR1 and CDR2 sequences are SQVTM and ANQGSEA.

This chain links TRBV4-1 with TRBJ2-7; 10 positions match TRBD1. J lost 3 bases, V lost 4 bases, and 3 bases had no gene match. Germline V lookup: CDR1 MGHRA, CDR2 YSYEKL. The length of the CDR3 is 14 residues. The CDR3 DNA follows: TGCGCCAGCAGCCTTAGGGACAGGGGCTACGAGCAGTACTTC. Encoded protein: CASSLRDRGYEQYF.

The chain's CDR3 is CAISEFQDTYYTF. The CDR3 DNA follows: TGTGCCATCAGTGAGTTCCAGGACACCTACTACACCTTC. V usage is TRBV10-3 and J usage is TRBJ1-2; a possible D gene is TRBD1 (5 bases). Trimming pared 1 base from V and 10 bases from J, leaving 13 bases between. This CDR3 region has 13 residues. Germline loops: CDR1 ENHRY, CDR2 SYGVKD.

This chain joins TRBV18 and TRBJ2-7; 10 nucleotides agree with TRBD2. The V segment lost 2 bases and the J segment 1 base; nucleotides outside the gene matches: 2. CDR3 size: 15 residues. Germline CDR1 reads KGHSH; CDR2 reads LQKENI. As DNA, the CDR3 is TGTGCCAGCTCACCAGGAGCGGGAGGGTCCTACGAGCAGTACTTC. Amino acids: CASSPGAGGSYEQYF.

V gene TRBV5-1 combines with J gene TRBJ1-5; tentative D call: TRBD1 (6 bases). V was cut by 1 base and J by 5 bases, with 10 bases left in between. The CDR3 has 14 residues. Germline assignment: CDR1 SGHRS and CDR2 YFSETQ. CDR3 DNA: TGCGCCAGCAGCTTGACAGGGAACGATCAGCCCCAGCATTTT. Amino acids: CASSLTGNDQPQHF.

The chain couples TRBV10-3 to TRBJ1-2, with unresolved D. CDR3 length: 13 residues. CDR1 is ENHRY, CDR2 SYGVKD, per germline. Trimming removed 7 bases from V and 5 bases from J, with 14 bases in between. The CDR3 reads CAITPQSEYGYTF. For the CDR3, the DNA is TGTGCCATCACCCCACAAAGCGAGTATGGCTACACCTTC.

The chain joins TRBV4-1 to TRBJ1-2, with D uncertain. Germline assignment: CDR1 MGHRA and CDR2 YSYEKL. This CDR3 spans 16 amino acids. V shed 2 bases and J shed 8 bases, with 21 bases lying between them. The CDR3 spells CASSQRWFLSVSGYTF. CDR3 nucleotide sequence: TGCGCCAGCAGCCAACGGTGGTTTCTGAGCGTAAGCGGCTACACCTTC.

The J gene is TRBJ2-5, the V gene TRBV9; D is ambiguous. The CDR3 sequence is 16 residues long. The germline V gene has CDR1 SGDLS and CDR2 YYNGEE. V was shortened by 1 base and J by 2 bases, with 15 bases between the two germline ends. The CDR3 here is CASSVSVDPGQETQYF. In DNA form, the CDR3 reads TGTGCCAGCAGCGTAAGCGTGGATCCCGGACAAGAGACCCAGTACTTC.

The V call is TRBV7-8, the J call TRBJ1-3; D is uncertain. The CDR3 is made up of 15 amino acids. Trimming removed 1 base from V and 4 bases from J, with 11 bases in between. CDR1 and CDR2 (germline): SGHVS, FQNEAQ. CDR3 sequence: CASSLGGYLGNTIYF. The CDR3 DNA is TGTGCCAGCAGCTTAGGCGGATACTTAGGAAACACCATATATTTT.

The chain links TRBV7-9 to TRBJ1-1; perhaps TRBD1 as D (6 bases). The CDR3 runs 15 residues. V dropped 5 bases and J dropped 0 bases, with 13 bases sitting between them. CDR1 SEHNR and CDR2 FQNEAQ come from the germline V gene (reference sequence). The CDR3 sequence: CASSPEQGLNTEAFF. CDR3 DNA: TGTGCCAGCAGCCCAGAGCAGGGGCTGAACACTGAAGCTTTCTTT.

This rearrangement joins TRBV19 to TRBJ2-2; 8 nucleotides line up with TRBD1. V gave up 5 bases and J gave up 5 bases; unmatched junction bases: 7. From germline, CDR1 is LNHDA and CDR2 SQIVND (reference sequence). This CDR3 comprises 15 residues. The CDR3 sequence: CASSSRTGRTGELFF. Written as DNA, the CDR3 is TGTGCCAGTAGTTCTAGGACAGGGAGGACCGGGGAGCTGTTTTTT.

Here the CDR3 DNA reads TGTGCCAGCAGTTTATACCCAGGGGGCGGTGCTGGAAACACCATATATTTT. Amino acid sequence: CASSLYPGGGAGNTIYF. V usage is TRBV27 and J usage is TRBJ1-3; 8 positions match TRBD1. J lost 2 bases, V lost 1 base, and 7 bases had no gene match. CDR1 and CDR2 from the germline V gene are MNHEY and SMNVEV (reference sequence). The CDR3 runs 17 residues.

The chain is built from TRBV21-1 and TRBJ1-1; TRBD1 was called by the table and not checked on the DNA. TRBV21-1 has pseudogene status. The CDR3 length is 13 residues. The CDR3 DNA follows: TGTGCCAGCAGCAAAGAGGGGGTATCACGTCGTTTCTTT. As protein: CASSKEGVSRRFF.

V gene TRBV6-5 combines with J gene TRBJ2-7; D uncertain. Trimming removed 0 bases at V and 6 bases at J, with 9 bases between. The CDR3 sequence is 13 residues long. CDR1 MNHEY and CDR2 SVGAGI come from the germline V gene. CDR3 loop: CASSYSKTREQYF. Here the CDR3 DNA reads TGTGCCAGCAGTTACTCGAAGACACGCGAGCAGTACTTC.

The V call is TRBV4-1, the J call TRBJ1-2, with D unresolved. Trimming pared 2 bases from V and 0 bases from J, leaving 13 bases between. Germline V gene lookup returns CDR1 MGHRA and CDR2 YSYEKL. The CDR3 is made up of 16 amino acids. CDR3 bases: TGCGCCAGCAGCCAACGCGGGCCTGGTGCTAACTATGGCTACACCTTC. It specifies CASSQRGPGANYGYTF.